This T cell receptor beta chain emerged from a study of PD-1 blockade in classical Hodgkin lymphoma. The patients all showed relapse after autologous stem cell transplantation, while their brentuximab vedotin exposure varied. This CDR3 is 16 amino acids long. The V segment lost 1 base and the J segment 7 bases; nucleotides outside the gene matches: 10. Germline V gene lookup returns CDR1 SGHDN and CDR2 FVKESK. Sequencing used immunoSEQ multiplex PCR; TCRdb keeps in-frame clones, though not all of them. The sample shows about 26,000 clones, roughly 82% of them seen only once. The receptor was derived from a human donor with classical Hodgkin lymphoma. Here the sequenced sample was peripheral blood mononuclear cells (PBMCs), taken before the second cycle of nivolumab. This chain connects TRBV14 to TRBJ1-2; 9 bases match TRBD1. CDR3 in amino acids: CASSQVTGQGPFGYTF. The CDR3 coding sequence is TGTGCCAGCAGCCAAGTTACAGGACAGGGGCCCTTTGGCTACACCTTC.